Below, 20 T cell receptor beta chains from the same sample are listed, as sequenced in a study of blood T cell repertoires in COVID-19. Repertoires were generated with immunoSEQ multiplex PCR, while TCRdb's copy carries only in-frame clones and drops some. The sample contains about 99,000 clones, 85% to 90% of which appear only once. The material sequenced was peripheral blood. The source of these receptors is a human donor in a cohort sampled during active COVID-19.

This rearrangement joins TRBV30 to TRBJ2-1, with D possibly being TRBD2 (7 bases). CDR1 and CDR2 from the germline V gene are GTSNPN and SVGIG (reference sequence). Trimming cost V 3 bases and J 5 bases, with 20 bases left between them. The CDR3 is 16 amino acids. CDR3: CAWRLGSGGLNNEQFF. CDR3 DNA: TGTGCCTGGAGGCTGGGGTCGGGGGGCCTTAACAATGAGCAGTTCTTC.

The rearrangement uses TRBV4-2 and TRBJ2-7; weak D call: TRBD2 (9 bases). Germline lookup yields CDR1 LGHNA and CDR2 YNFKEQ. Deletions cut 1 base from V and 5 bases from J, with 21 bases between. The CDR3 spans 17 residues. CDR3 sequence (DNA): TGTGCCAGCAGCCAAGGACAGGGGCGGGAGGGCCTGGACGAGCAGTACTTC. This sequence encodes CASSQGQGREGLDEQYF.

The table lists this clone with a count of one. The CDR3 loop reads CASSYEGGTRPQHF. The CDR3 DNA is TGTGCCAGCAGTTATGAGGGGGGGACCCGGCCCCAGCATTTT. The chain joins TRBV6-5 to TRBJ1-5; D might be TRBD1 (6 bases). Germline V gene sequence: CDR1 MNHEY, CDR2 SVGAGI. V shed 3 bases and J shed 9 bases, with 15 bases lying between them. The CDR3 is 14 residues long.

This sequence joins TRBV27 and TRBJ2-7; 8 positions match TRBD2. Germline V CDR1 and CDR2: MNHEY, SMNVEV (reference sequence). This CDR3 region has 16 residues. V trimming: 5 bases; J trimming: 0 bases; junction bases outside the gene matches: 9. CDR3 region: CASSPSAGDDSYEQYF. The DNA of the CDR3 is TGTGCCAGCAGTCCGTCAGCGGGAGACGACTCCTACGAGCAGTACTTC.

This chain uses TRBV7-2 with TRBJ2-5; D gene uncertain. V lost 5 bases and J lost 6, with 16 bases in between. Germline CDR1 and CDR2: SGHTA and FQGNSA. This CDR3 region has 14 residues. CDR3 DNA sequence: TGTGCCAGCAGCCTTGACCCGACTGGCCAGACCCAGTACTTC. Protein product: CASSLDPTGQTQYF.

The chain couples TRBV5-1 to TRBJ1-5, with TRBD1 matching over 7 bases. CDR3 size: 15 residues. Per the germline V gene, CDR1 is SGHRS and CDR2 is YFSETQ. V trimming: 4 bases; J trimming: 3 bases; junction bases outside the gene matches: 7. CDR3 DNA sequence: TGCGCCAGCAGCGATCAGGGGGGAGTCAATCAGCCCCAGCATTTT. This sequence encodes CASSDQGGVNQPQHF.

The gene calls are TRBV5-6 and TRBJ2-1, with 9 bases identical to TRBD1. Unmatched junction bases numbered 7, after V lost 4 bases and J lost 8 bases. The CDR3 extends over 14 amino acids. Looked up from germline, CDR1 is SGHDT and CDR2 is YYEEEE. The CDR3 coding sequence is TGTGCCAGCAGCGAACAGGGGGCCTTTGATGAGCAGTTCTTC. This sequence encodes CASSEQGAFDEQFF. The full variable domain, completed using reference TRBV5-6 and TRBJ2-1, is DAGVTQSPTHLIKTRGQQVTLRCSPKSGHDTVSWYQQALGQGPQFIFQYYEEEERQRGNFPDRFSGHQFPNYSSELNVNALLLGDSALYLCASSEQGAFDEQFFGPGTRLTVL.

This clone was found once. This chain links TRBV6-6 with TRBJ2-1; D remains unclear. The CDR3 extends over 12 amino acids. Trimming pared 7 bases from V and 5 bases from J, leaving 9 bases between. Germline CDR1 and CDR2: MNHNY and SVGAGI (reference sequence). The CDR3 nucleotides are TGTGCCAGCACTAGAACTGACAATGAGCAGTTCTTC. It yields the protein CASTRTDNEQFF.

The chain has TRBV7-2 and TRBJ2-3, with 7 bases identical to TRBD2. Trimming at V came to 3 bases and at J to 6 bases, leaving 9 bases not matched to a gene. CDR1 and CDR2 (germline): SGHTA, FQGNSA. The CDR3 contains 15 residues. The CDR3 here is CASSLGGGSDDTQYF. CDR3 bases: TGTGCCAGCAGCTTGGGCGGGGGTAGTGATGATACGCAGTATTTT.

The V gene is TRBV4-1, the J gene TRBJ1-3; D gene unclear. V was clipped by 7 bases and J by 2 bases, with 12 bases between them. The CDR3 runs to 14 residues. The V gene's germline CDR1 is MGHRA and CDR2 YSYEKL. The CDR3 is CASTPMEAGNTIYF. The CDR3 DNA sequence: TGCGCCAGCACTCCTATGGAGGCTGGAAACACCATATATTTT.

The CDR3 DNA reads TGTGCCAGCAGCCCTTCCGGGGGACTAGCGGGTCGGGAGCAGTACTTC. Protein sequence: CASSPSGGLAGREQYF. The chain couples TRBV7-2 to TRBJ2-7, with 12 bases fitting TRBD2. CDR3 size: 16 residues. Germline V CDR1 and CDR2: SGHTA, FQGNSA. V was pared by 5 bases and J by 7 bases, with 12 bases of the junction left unmatched.

This chain joins TRBV5-1 and TRBJ1-3, with a possible D match to TRBD1 (6 bases). Germline values: CDR1 SGHRS, CDR2 YFSETQ. The V end was cut by 5 bases, the J end by 4 bases, with 13 bases between. The CDR3 is 14 amino acids. The chain's CDR3 is CASSLQGPGNTIYF. CDR3 nucleotides: TGCGCCAGCAGTTTACAGGGCCCCGGAAACACCATATATTTT.

The chain combines TRBV6-5 with TRBJ1-5; 7 nucleotides agree with TRBD1. The CDR3 runs 14 residues. V dropped 6 bases and J dropped 2; count of bases not matched to a gene: 4. Germline V CDR1 and CDR2: MNHEY, SVGAGI. The CDR3 spells CASRITGGNQPQHF. DNA of the CDR3: TGTGCCAGCAGGATTACAGGGGGCAATCAGCCCCAGCATTTT.

V and J are TRBV5-1 and TRBJ2-7; TRBD2 matches at 11 bases. Losses at the gene ends were 4 bases for V and 1 base for J; bases not matched to a gene: 7. This CDR3 spans 16 amino acids. Per the germline V gene, CDR1 is SGHRS and CDR2 is YFSETQ. The CDR3 nucleotides read TGCGCCAGCAGCAGCGGGACTAGCGGACGATCCTACGAGCAGTACTTC. It specifies CASSSGTSGRSYEQYF.

The chain recombines TRBV3-1 (or the pseudogene TRBV3-2) with TRBJ1-1; D is undetermined. The CDR3 runs to 13 residues. Trimming left V 0 bases short and J 11 bases short, with 13 bases between. In germline, CDR1 is LGHDT, CDR2 YNNKEL (reference sequence). CDR3 DNA sequence: TGTGCCAGCAGCCAAGATCTGGGGAGGGTGGCTTTCTTT. Protein: CASSQDLGRVAFF.

The genes are TRBV2 and TRBJ2-7; D is undetermined. Germline V gene sequence: CDR1 SNHLY, CDR2 FYNNEI. There are 16 residues in the CDR3. With 7 bases removed from V and 0 bases from J, the gap between germline ends came to 19 bases. This chain's CDR3 is CASTENALTGSYEQYF. CDR3 DNA sequence: TGTGCCAGCACCGAAAACGCCCTTACTGGCTCCTACGAGCAGTACTTC.

CDR3 sequence reads: CASSDSARVRGGYTF. The CDR3 nucleotides read TGTGCCAGCAGTGACTCTGCCCGGGTACGGGGTGGCTACACCTTC. The gene calls are TRBV6-4 and TRBJ1-2; no firm D call. The CDR3 length is 15 residues. Deletions cut 0 bases from V and 7 bases from J, with 15 bases between. From germline, CDR1 is MRHNA and CDR2 SNTAGT.

The V gene is TRBV5-8, the J gene TRBJ2-7; 8 nucleotides align to TRBD1. Germline CDR1 reads SGHTS; CDR2 reads YDEGEE. The CDR3 is 13 residues long. Trimming removed 5 bases from V and 3 bases from J; junction bases left unmatched: 4. The CDR3 loop reads CASRRQGYYEQYF. In DNA form, the CDR3 reads TGTGCCAGCAGGCGACAGGGGTACTACGAGCAGTACTTC. Using reference TRBV5-8 and TRBJ2-7 for the parts outside the CDR3, the full variable domain is EAGVTQSPTHLIKTRGQQATLRCSPISGHTSVYWYQQALGLGLQFLLWYDEGEERNRGNFPPRFSGRQFPNYSSELNVNALELEDSALYLCASRRQGYYEQYFGPGTRLTVT.

CDR3 residues: CASSLVPGLYNSPLHF. CDR3 DNA: TGTGCCAGCAGCTTAGTTCCAGGGCTATATAATTCACCCCTCCACTTT. This chain connects TRBV7-2 to TRBJ1-6; perhaps TRBD1 as D (5 bases). Trimming cost V 1 base and J 4 bases, with 11 bases left between them. The V gene's germline CDR1 is SGHTA and CDR2 FQGNSA. The CDR3 is 16 residues long.

This clone is a singleton in its sample. This rearrangement joins TRBV5-1 to TRBJ2-4; D not resolved. The length of the CDR3 is 14 residues. Germline loops: CDR1 SGHRS, CDR2 YFSETQ. With 2 bases removed from V and 7 bases from J, the gap between germline ends came to 13 bases. The CDR3 sequence is CASSLSPRPNIQYF. DNA for the CDR3: TGCGCCAGCAGCTTATCCCCTAGGCCTAACATTCAGTACTTC.